A selection of T cell receptor beta chains follows, all from one sample in a study of CD8 T cell repertoires and HIV-1 epitope variants. Profiled with immunoSEQ multiplex PCR; TCRdb holds only in-frame clones, not every one. The sample includes around 5,300 clones, 55% to 75% of them seen just once. What these receptors recognize is not known. The sequencing sample was made of cultured CD8+ T cells derived from PBMCs. The source of these receptors is a male donor with HIV. CDR3s include the opening cysteine and the closing phenylalanine or tryptophan. Each record gives: clone size, J gene, V gene, D gene, CDR3 protein, CDR3 DNA. A D gene is named only where the DNA matches it firmly. Some rows have no size entry. The others give once, few or many, or a class for an expanded clone.

clone size: .; J gene: TRBJ1-6; V gene: TRBV28; D gene: TRBD1; CDR3 protein: CASKLMGQWDSPLHF; CDR3 DNA: TGTGCCAGCAAGCTTATGGGACAGTGGGATTCACCCCTCCACTTT
clone size: .; J gene: TRBJ2-7; V gene: TRBV9; D gene: .; CDR3 protein: CASSGDIFYEQYF; CDR3 DNA: TGTGCCAGCAGCGGAGACATCTTCTACGAGCAGTACTTC
clone size: .; J gene: TRBJ2-1; V gene: TRBV2; D gene: .; CDR3 protein: CASTMSRGNEQFF; CDR3 DNA: TGTGCCAGCACGATGTCAAGGGGCAATGAGCAGTTCTTC
clone size: few; J gene: TRBJ2-7; V gene: TRBV28; D gene: TRBD1; CDR3 protein: CASSRRGPRRYEQYF; CDR3 DNA: TGTGCCAGCAGCCGCAGGGGGCCTCGAAGGTACGAGCAGTACTTC
clone size: .; J gene: TRBJ1-1; V gene: TRBV28; D gene: TRBD1; CDR3 protein: CASSFLLQGAEAFF; CDR3 DNA: TGTGCCAGCAGTTTCCTGCTACAGGGGGCTGAAGCTTTCTTT
clone size: .; J gene: TRBJ2-5; V gene: TRBV28; D gene: TRBD1; CDR3 protein: CASSSQDRDQETQYF; CDR3 DNA: TGTGCCAGCAGCTCCCAGGACAGGGACCAAGAGACCCAGTACTTC
clone size: .; J gene: TRBJ2-7; V gene: TRBV5-1; D gene: .; CDR3 protein: CASSLGYEQYF; CDR3 DNA: TGCGCCAGCAGCTTGGGGTACGAGCAGTACTTC
clone size: .; J gene: TRBJ2-7; V gene: TRBV5-1; D gene: .; CDR3 protein: CASSLTATSSYEQYF; CDR3 DNA: TGCGCCAGCAGCTTGACGGCCACCTCCTCCTACGAGCAGTACTTC
clone size: .; J gene: TRBJ1-1; V gene: TRBV5-6; D gene: .; CDR3 protein: CASSPGGGDSTEAFF; CDR3 DNA: TGTGCCAGCAGCCCGGGGGGAGGGGACTCCACTGAAGCTTTCTTT
clone size: .; J gene: TRBJ1-5; V gene: TRBV7-2; D gene: .; CDR3 protein: CASSDRQNQPQHF; CDR3 DNA: TGTGCCAGCAGCGACAGACAGAATCAGCCCCAGCATTTT
clone size: .; J gene: TRBJ2-1; V gene: TRBV4-2; D gene: .; CDR3 protein: CASSQELASGPYNEQFF; CDR3 DNA: TGTGCCAGCAGCCAAGAGCTAGCGTCGGGACCTTACAATGAGCAGTTCTTC